The 21 T cell receptor beta chains reported below all come from one sample, sequenced in a study of T cell repertoires in cytomegalovirus infection. Using its own MiXCR run on the reads, TCRdb lists one record per CDR3 protein. The sample consists of 80,000 to 90,000 distinct CDR3 sequences, roughly 44% of them appearing once. No cognate antigen is known for these TCRs. Sequencing used CD8+ T cells from cultured PBMCs, obtained from culture after CMV antigen stimulation. The receptor source for this set is a human donor in good health (CMV status not recorded). Some clones in this sample may be carry-over from other donors' samples.

This clonotype was counted a few times. The chain employs TRBV7-8 and TRBJ2-1, with 9 bases that match TRBD2. This CDR3 is 15 amino acids long. J gave up 8 bases and V 3 bases, and 8 bases lay outside the gene matches. Per the germline V gene, CDR1 is SGHVS and CDR2 is FQNEAQ. CDR3 DNA sequence: TGTGCCAGCAGCTTCCGCGAGGGACTAGCCCATGAGCAGTTCTTC. This sequence encodes CASSFREGLAHEQFF.

This clonotype was seen a handful of times. This chain links TRBV7-6 with TRBJ1-1; 7 nucleotides match TRBD1. J was trimmed by 3 bases and V by 6 bases; bases with no gene match: 4. The CDR3 extends over 13 amino acids. From germline, CDR1 is SGHVS and CDR2 FNYEAQ. The CDR3 nucleotides are TGTGCCAGCAGGGAGGGGGCCGACACTGAAGCTTTCTTT. Protein sequence: CASREGADTEAFF.

The CDR3 DNA is TGTGCCACCAGCAGAGATACGATGAGGGGGCAAGAGACCCAGTACTTC. It yields the protein CATSRDTMRGQETQYF. The gene calls are TRBV15 and TRBJ2-5; D is perhaps TRBD1 (6 bases). The CDR3 extends over 16 amino acids. The V gene lost 0 bases and the J gene lost 2 bases, with 13 bases spanning the gap. CDR1 and CDR2 (germline): LNHNV, YYDKDF (reference sequence).

The J gene is TRBJ2-3, the V gene TRBV10-3; tentatively, D is TRBD2 (5 bases). Trimming stripped 7 bases from V and 0 bases from J, with 11 bases between. The CDR3 runs 14 residues. Germline lookup yields CDR1 ENHRY and CDR2 SYGVKD. The CDR3 DNA is TGTGCCATCACACCGGGAACTAGCACAGATACGCAGTATTTT. This encodes CAITPGTSTDTQYF.

The chain has TRBV6-6 and TRBJ2-1; the D gene could be TRBD1 or TRBD2 (5 bases each). The V gene lost 2 bases and the J gene lost 5 bases, with 22 bases spanning the gap. This CDR3 spans 18 amino acids. Per germline, CDR1 MNHNY and CDR2 SVGAGI (reference sequence). CDR3 coding DNA: TGTGCCAGCAGTTACCACCACAGTGGGGGTAAATCGGACAATGAGCAGTTCTTC. Protein sequence: CASSYHHSGGKSDNEQFF.

This clonotype was seen just once. This chain uses TRBV5-4 with TRBJ1-2; D is uncertain. This CDR3 comprises 13 residues. Germline assignment: CDR1 SGHNT and CDR2 YYREEE (reference sequence). Trimming took off 1 base at V and 4 bases at J, with 8 bases between the two ends. The CDR3 DNA is TGTGCCAGCAGCTTGACGGCGAGCTATGGCTACACCTTC. Amino acid sequence: CASSLTASYGYTF.

This clonotype was seen more than once but under ten times. The chain employs TRBV7-6 and TRBJ2-1; the D is unclear. The germline gives CDR1 SGHVS, CDR2 FNYEAQ. The CDR3 has 14 amino acids. V lost 3 bases and J 1 base, leaving 7 bases between the germline ends. This chain's CDR3 is CASSLYSSYNEQFF. DNA for the CDR3: TGTGCCAGCAGCTTGTATTCGTCCTACAATGAGCAGTTCTTC.

The V and J genes are TRBV7-8 and TRBJ1-4, with a tentative D call TRBD1 (6 bases). V lost 2 bases and J 5 bases, leaving 15 bases between the germline ends. This CDR3 spans 16 amino acids. The germline V gene encodes CDR1 SGHVS and CDR2 FQNEAQ. The DNA of the CDR3 is TGTGCCAGCAGCTTAAGGGGCGGCAGGGGAAATGAAAAACTGTTTTTT. Translating it yields CASSLRGGRGNEKLFF.

With respect to this clonotype: One end of the junction does not line up with germline, which may come from a read error. In nucleotides, the CDR3 is TGTGCCAGCAGGGCTTCCTTGCCGATTGGGGACTTC. It translates to CASRASLPIGDF. The gene calls are TRBV6-6 and TRBJ2-7; D is unclear. Germline V CDR1 and CDR2: MNHNY, SVGAGI (reference sequence). CDR3 length: 12 residues.

With respect to this clonotype: The junction departs from germline at one end; a sequencing error may be responsible. J is TRBJ2-6 and V is TRBV19; 8 positions match TRBD1. The germline V gene encodes CDR1 LNHDA and CDR2 SQIVND (reference sequence). The CDR3 consists of 18 residues. In DNA form, the CDR3 reads TGTGCCAGTACCCCAACAGGGGGGATACCCTCTGGGGCCAACGTCCTGGCTTTC. Its translation is CASTPTGGIPSGANVLAF. Full variable domain (remainder filled in from reference TRBV19 and TRBJ2-6): DGGITQSPKYLFRKEGQNVTLSCEQNLNHDAMYWYRQDPGQGLRLIYYSQIVNDFQKGDIAEGYSVSREKKESFPLTVTSAQKNPTAFYLCASTPTGGIPSGANVLAFGAGSRLTVL.

The chain is built from TRBV12-3 or TRBV12-4 and TRBJ1-1; maybe TRBD1 (5 bases). V was cut by 6 bases and J by 0 bases, with 14 bases left in between. This CDR3 has 15 residues. In nucleotides, the CDR3 is TGTGCCAGCAGGGAACATACAGGACTGAACACTGAAGCTTTCTTT. Residues: CASREHTGLNTEAFF.

This sequence joins TRBV14 and TRBJ1-2; D not resolved. V dropped 0 bases and J dropped 4 bases, with 6 bases sitting between them. CDR1 is SGHDN and CDR2 is FVKESK in the germline V gene. The length of the CDR3 is 13 residues. CDR3 sequence reads: CASSQDRVYGYTF. The CDR3 nucleotides are TGTGCCAGCAGCCAAGATAGGGTCTATGGCTACACCTTC.

V gene TRBV7-9 combines with J gene TRBJ1-2, with TRBD1 matching over 8 bases. The V gene's germline CDR1 is SEHNR and CDR2 FQNEAQ (reference sequence). V lost 2 bases to trimming and J lost 6 bases; unmatched junction nucleotides: 11. CDR3 size: 16 residues. The CDR3 DNA follows: TGTGCCAGCAGCTTAAAGGGTGGACAGGGCGAGCATGGCTACACCTTC. Its protein is CASSLKGGQGEHGYTF.

This sequence joins TRBV13 and TRBJ2-5; D gene unclear. Trimming removed 0 bases at V and 5 bases at J, with 10 bases between. Germline-derived CDR1 and CDR2 are PRHDT and FYEKMQ (reference sequence). The CDR3 consists of 14 residues. The CDR3 DNA is TGTGCCAGCAGCTTAGGCCGACTTCGGGAGACCCAGTACTTC. This sequence encodes CASSLGRLRETQYF.

This sequence joins TRBV6-1 and TRBJ1-1; the match to TRBD1 covers 8 bases. The CDR3 covers 14 residues. J gave up 11 bases and V 0 bases, and 8 bases lay outside the gene matches. Germline CDR1 and CDR2: MNHNS and SASEGT. In nucleotides, the CDR3 is TGTGCCAGCAGTGAAGCCAGGGGGACAGGTCGGGCTTTCTTT. Its translation is CASSEARGTGRAFF.

This clonotype was seen a few times. The chain has TRBV7-9 and TRBJ2-7, with 10 bases matching TRBD1. Germline CDR1 is SEHNR and CDR2 is FQNEAQ (reference sequence). Germline trimming cut 4 bases from V and 3 bases from J; bases unmatched to any gene: 6. This CDR3 comprises 15 residues. Written as DNA, the CDR3 is TGTGCCAGCAGCTCCGCCGGGACAGGGGACTACGAGCAGTACTTC. This encodes CASSSAGTGDYEQYF. Based on the CDR3 plus reference TRBV7-9 and TRBJ2-7, the full variable domain is DTGVSQNPRHKITKRGQNVTFRCDPISEHNRLYWYRQTLGQGPEFLTYFQNEAQLEKSRLLSDRFSAERPKGSFSTLEIQRTEQGDSAMYLCASSSAGTGDYEQYFGPGTRLTVT.

This clonotype has a handful of counts. The chain employs TRBV7-9 and TRBJ2-3, with 8 bases that match TRBD2. Germline V CDR1 and CDR2: SEHNR, FQNEAQ (reference sequence). Trimming removed 8 bases from V and 11 bases from J; junction bases left unmatched: 3. This CDR3 is built from 10 residues. CDR3: CASDAGGQYF. The CDR3 region has the DNA TGTGCCAGCGATGCGGGGGGGCAGTATTTT.

This clonotype was observed a handful of times. The V gene is TRBV12-3 or TRBV12-4, the J gene TRBJ2-7; a possible D gene is TRBD1 (6 bases). This CDR3 is built from 15 residues. The V end lost 3 bases, the J end lost 2 bases, and 14 bases lay between the germline ends. The CDR3 DNA sequence: TGTGCCAGCAGTTTCTCCGGGACACGGACCTACGAGCAGTACTTC. Translation: CASSFSGTRTYEQYF.

This clonotype turned up a few times. The CDR3 nucleotides read TGTGCCAGCAGCCGACCGAAAGGGACGAACACTGAAGCTTTCTTT. Its protein product is CASSRPKGTNTEAFF. The V call is TRBV7-2, the J call TRBJ1-1, with D possibly being TRBD1 (5 bases). Trimming took 5 bases from V and 1 from J, leaving 14 bases between them. This CDR3 has 15 residues. CDR1 is SGHTA, CDR2 FQGNSA, per germline.

V gene TRBV7-8 combines with J gene TRBJ2-7; TRBD2 matches at 7 bases. In germline, CDR1 is SGHVS, CDR2 FQNEAQ. V shed 5 bases, J shed 4 bases, and the junction held 5 bases outside the gene matches. The CDR3 is made up of 13 amino acids. The CDR3 region has the DNA TGTGCCAGCAGCGTGGGACTATCGTACGAGCAGTACTTC. It is translated as CASSVGLSYEQYF.

V usage is TRBV6-1 and J usage is TRBJ1-1, with a possible D match to TRBD1 (5 bases). Trimming stripped 0 bases from V and 4 bases from J, with 18 bases between. The CDR3 consists of 17 residues. CDR1 and CDR2 (germline): MNHNS, SASEGT. CDR3 protein: CASSEALPGFYITEAFF. CDR3 nucleotide sequence: TGTGCCAGCAGTGAAGCGCTTCCAGGGTTTTATATCACTGAAGCTTTCTTT.